This TCR beta chain was sequenced during a study of blood T cell repertoires in COVID-19. This CDR3 spans 17 amino acids. Germline V lookup: CDR1 SGHAT, CDR2 FQNNGV. Trimming at V came to 6 bases and at J to 2 bases, leaving 13 bases not matched to a gene. This clone has just one count. Profiled with immunoSEQ multiplex PCR; TCRdb holds only in-frame clones, not every one. The table records around 250,000 clones, about 90% of them present only once. The rearrangement joins TRBV11-2 to TRBJ2-1; TRBD1 aligns across 7 bases. Material for sequencing was PBMCs or T cells enriched from blood (not recorded which). This receptor was identified in a woman aged 35 to 49 who had been exposed to COVID-19. This chain's CDR3 is CASRSSEGQTTYNEQFF. The CDR3 DNA reads as TGTGCCAGCAGATCCTCTGAGGGACAGACGACCTACAATGAGCAGTTCTTC.